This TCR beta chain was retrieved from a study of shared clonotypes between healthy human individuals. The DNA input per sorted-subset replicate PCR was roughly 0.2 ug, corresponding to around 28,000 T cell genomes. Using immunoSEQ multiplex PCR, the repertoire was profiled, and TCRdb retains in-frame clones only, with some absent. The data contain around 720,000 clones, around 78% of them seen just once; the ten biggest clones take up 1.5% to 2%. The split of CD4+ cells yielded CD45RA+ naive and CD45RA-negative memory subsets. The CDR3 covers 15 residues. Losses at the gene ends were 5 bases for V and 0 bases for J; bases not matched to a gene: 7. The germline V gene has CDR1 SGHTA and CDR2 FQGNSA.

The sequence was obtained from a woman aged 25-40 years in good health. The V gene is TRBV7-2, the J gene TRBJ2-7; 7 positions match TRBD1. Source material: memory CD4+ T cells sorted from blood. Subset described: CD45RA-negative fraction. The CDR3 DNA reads TGTGCCAGCAGCGCGAGGACAGGAAGCTCCTACGAGCAGTACTTC. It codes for CASSARTGSSYEQYF.